The entry below gives a single TCR beta chain sequence along with its context. The sample belongs to a study of T cell responses to AZD1222 COVID-19 vaccine. Some clones are missing from TCRdb's copy, which holds only in-frame ones; the method was immunoSEQ multiplex PCR. The data hold roughly 120,000 clones, with 87% observed a single time. There are 13 residues in the CDR3. Germline CDR1 and CDR2: SNHLY and FYNNEI. Trimming removed 8 bases at V and 0 bases at J, with 8 bases between. The V call is TRBV2, the J call TRBJ1-3; the D gene is possibly TRBD1 (5 bases). The sequence was collected from an adult in good health. Here the sequenced sample was peripheral blood, taken on day 0 of AZD1222 vaccination. CDR3 sequence (DNA): TGTGCCAGCGGGGGGACCTCTGGAAACACCATATATTTT. It is translated as CASGGTSGNTIYF.